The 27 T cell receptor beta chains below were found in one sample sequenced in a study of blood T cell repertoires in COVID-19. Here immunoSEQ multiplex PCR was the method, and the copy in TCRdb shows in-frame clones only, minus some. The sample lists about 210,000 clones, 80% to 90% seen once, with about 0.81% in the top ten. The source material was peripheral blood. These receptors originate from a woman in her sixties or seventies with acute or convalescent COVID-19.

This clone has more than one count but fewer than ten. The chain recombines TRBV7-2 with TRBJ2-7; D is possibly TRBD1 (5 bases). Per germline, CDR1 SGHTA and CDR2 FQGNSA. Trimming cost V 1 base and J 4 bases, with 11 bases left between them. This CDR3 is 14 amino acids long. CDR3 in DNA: TGTGCCAGCAGCTTAGGTCGGGCAGGGTACGAGCAGTACTTC. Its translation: CASSLGRAGYEQYF. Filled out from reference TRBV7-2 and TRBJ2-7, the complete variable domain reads GAGVSQSPSNKVTEKGKDVELRCDPISGHTALYWYRQSLGQGLEFLIYFQGNSAPDKSGLPSDRFSAERTGGSVSTLTIQRTQQEDSAVYLCASSLGRAGYEQYFGPGTRLTVT.

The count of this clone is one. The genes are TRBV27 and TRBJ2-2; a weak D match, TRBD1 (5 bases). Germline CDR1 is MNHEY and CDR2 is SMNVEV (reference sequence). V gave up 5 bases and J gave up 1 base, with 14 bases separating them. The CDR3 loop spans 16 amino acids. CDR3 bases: TGTGCCAGCAGTCCCTCCAGGGTCCTGAACACCGGGGAGCTGTTTTTT. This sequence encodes CASSPSRVLNTGELFF.

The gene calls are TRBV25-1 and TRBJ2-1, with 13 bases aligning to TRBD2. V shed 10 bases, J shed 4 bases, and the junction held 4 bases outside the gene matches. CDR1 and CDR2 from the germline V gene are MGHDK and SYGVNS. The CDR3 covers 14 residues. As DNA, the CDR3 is TGTGCCACCCTGGGACTAGCGGGGTACAATGAGCAGTTCTTC. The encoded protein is CATLGLAGYNEQFF.

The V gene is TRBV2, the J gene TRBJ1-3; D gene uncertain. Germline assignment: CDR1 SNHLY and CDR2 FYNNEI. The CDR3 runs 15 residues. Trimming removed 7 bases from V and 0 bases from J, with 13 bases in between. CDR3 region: CASINGRHSGNTIYF. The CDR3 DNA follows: TGTGCCAGCATCAATGGAAGACACTCTGGAAACACCATATATTTT.

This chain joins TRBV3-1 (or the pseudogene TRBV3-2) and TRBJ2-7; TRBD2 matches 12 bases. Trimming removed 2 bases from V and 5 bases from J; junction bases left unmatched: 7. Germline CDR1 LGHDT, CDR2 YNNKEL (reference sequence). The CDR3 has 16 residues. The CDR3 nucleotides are TGTGCCAGCAGCCAATCAGTCGGACTAGCGGGGCACGAGCAGTACTTC. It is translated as CASSQSVGLAGHEQYF.

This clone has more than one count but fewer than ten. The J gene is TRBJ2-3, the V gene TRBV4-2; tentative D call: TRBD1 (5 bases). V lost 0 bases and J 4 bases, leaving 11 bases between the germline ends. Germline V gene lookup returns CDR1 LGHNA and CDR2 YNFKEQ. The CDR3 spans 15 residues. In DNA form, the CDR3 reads TGTGCCAGCAGCCAAGATATGGGGCGCCCAGATACGCAGTATTTT. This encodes CASSQDMGRPDTQYF.

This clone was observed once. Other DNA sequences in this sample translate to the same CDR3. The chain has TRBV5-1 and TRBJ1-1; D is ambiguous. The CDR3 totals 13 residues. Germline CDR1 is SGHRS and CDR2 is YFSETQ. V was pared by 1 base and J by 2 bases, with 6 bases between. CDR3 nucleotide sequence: TGCGCCAGCAGCTTGACAGCTAACACTGAAGCTTTCTTT. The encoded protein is CASSLTANTEAFF. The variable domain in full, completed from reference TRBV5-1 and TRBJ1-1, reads KAGVTQTPRYLIKTRGQQVTLSCSPISGHRSVSWYQQTPGQGLQFLFEYFSETQRNKGNFPGRFSGRQFSNSRSEMNVSTLELGDSALYLCASSLTANTEAFFGQGTRLTVV.

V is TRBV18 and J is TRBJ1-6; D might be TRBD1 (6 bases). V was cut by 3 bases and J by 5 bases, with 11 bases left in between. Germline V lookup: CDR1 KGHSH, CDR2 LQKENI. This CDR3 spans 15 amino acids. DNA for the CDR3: TGTGCCAGCTCACCTTGGGCAGGGGATAATTCACCCCTCCACTTT. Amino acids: CASSPWAGDNSPLHF.

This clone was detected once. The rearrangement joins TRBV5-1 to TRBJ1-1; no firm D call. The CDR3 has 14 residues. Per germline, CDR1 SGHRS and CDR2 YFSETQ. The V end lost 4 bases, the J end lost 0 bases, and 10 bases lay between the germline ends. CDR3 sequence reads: CASSAALLNTEAFF. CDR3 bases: TGCGCCAGCAGCGCGGCCCTCTTGAACACTGAAGCTTTCTTT.

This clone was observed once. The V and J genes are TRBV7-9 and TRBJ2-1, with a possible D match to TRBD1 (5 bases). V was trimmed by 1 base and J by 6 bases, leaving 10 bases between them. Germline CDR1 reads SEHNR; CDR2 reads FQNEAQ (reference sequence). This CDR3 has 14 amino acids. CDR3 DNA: TGTGCCAGCAGCTTAGATCAGGGAAGCAATGAGCAGTTCTTC. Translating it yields CASSLDQGSNEQFF.

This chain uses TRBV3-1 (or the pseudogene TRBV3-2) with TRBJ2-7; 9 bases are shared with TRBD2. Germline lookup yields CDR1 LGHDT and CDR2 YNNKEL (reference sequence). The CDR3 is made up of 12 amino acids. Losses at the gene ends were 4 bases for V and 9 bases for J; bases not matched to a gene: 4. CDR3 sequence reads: CASSRLAEVQYF. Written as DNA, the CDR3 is TGTGCCAGCAGCCGACTAGCGGAAGTGCAGTACTTC.

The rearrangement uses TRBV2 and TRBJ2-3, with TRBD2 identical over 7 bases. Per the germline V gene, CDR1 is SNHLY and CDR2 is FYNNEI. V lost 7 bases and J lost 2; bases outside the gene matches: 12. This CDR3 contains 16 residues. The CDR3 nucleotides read TGTGCCAGCATTCGGCTAGCGGTGACCCTCACAGATACGCAGTATTTT. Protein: CASIRLAVTLTDTQYF.

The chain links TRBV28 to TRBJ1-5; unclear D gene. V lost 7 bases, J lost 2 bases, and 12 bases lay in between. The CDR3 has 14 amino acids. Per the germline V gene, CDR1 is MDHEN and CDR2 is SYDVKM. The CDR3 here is CASTEQVGNQPQHF. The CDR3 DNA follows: TGTGCCAGCACCGAACAAGTGGGCAATCAGCCCCAGCATTTT.

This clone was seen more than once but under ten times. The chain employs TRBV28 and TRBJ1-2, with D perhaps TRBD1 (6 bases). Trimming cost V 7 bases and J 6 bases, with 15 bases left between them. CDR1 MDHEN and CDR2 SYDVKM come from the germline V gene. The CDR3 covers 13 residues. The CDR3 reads CASMVQGRNGYTF. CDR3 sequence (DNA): TGTGCCAGCATGGTACAGGGCAGGAATGGCTACACCTTC.

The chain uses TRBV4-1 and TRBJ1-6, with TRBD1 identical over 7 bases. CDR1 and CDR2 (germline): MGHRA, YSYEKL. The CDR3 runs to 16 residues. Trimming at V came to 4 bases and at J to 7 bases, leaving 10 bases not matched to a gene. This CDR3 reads CASSRIQDRLNSPLHF. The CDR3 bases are TGCGCCAGCAGCCGTATCCAGGACAGGCTGAATTCACCCCTCCACTTT.

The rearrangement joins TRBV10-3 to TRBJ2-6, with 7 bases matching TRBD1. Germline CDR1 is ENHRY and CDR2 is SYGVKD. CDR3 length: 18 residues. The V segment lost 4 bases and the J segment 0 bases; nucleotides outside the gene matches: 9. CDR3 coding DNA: TGTGCCATCAGTGGAGGGGACAGTCCATCCTCTGGGGCCAACGTCCTGACTTTC. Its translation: CAISGGDSPSSGANVLTF.

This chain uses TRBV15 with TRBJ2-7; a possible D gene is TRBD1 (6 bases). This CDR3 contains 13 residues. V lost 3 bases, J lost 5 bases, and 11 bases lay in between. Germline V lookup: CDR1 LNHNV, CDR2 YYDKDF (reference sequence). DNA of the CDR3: TGTGCCACCAGCAGGCCCACAGGGAACGAGCAGTACTTC. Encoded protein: CATSRPTGNEQYF.

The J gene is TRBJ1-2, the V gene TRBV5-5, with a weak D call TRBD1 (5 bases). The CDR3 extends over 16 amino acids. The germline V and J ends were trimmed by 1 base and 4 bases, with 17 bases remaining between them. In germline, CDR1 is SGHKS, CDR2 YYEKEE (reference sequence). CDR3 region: CASSLIIGDFPYGYTF. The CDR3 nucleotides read TGTGCCAGCAGCTTGATTATAGGGGATTTTCCCTATGGCTACACCTTC.

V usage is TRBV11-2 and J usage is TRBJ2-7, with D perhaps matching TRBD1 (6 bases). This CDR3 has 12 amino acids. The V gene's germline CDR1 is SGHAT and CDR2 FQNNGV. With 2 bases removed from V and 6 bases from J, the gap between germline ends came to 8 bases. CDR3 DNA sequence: TGTGCCAGCAGCTTACAGGGGTCCGAGCAGTACTTC. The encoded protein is CASSLQGSEQYF.

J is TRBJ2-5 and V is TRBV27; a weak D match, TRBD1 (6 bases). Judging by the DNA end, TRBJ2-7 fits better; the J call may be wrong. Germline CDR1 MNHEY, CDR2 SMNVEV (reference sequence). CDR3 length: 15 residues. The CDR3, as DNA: TGTGCCAGCAGTCTGACAGGTCGGGGTCTCTACGAGCAGTACTTC. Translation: CASSLTGRGLYEQYF.

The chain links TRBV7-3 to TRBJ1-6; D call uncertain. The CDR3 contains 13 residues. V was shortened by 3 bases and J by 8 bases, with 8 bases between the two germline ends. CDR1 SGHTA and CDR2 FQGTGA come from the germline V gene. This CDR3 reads CASSLEVYSPLHF. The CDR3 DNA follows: TGTGCCAGCAGCTTGGAGGTGTATTCACCCCTCCACTTT.

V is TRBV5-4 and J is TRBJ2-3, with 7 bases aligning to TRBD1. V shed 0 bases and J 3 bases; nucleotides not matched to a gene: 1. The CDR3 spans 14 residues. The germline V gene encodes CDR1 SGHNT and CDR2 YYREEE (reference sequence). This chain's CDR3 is CASSLVQGTDTQYF. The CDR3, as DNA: TGTGCCAGCAGCTTGGTACAGGGGACAGATACGCAGTATTTT.

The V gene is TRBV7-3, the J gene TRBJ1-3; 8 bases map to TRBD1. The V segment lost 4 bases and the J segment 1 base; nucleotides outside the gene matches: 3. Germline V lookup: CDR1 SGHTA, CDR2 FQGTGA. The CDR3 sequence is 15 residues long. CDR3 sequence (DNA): TGTGCCAGCAGCTCAGGGACAGGTTCTGGAAACACCATATATTTT. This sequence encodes CASSSGTGSGNTIYF.

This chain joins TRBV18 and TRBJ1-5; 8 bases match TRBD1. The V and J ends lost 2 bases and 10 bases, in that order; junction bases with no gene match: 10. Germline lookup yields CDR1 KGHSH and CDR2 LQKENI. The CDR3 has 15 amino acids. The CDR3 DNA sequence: TGTGCCAGCTCACCAGACAGGGGAGGAATAGGCCCCCAGCATTTT. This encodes CASSPDRGGIGPQHF.

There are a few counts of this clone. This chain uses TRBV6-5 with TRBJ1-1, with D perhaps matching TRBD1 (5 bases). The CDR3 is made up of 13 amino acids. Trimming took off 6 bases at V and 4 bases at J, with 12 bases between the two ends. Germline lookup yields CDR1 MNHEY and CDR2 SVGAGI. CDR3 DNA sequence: TGTGCCAGCAGAAACAGCGGGGGCACTGAAGCTTTCTTT. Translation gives CASRNSGGTEAFF.

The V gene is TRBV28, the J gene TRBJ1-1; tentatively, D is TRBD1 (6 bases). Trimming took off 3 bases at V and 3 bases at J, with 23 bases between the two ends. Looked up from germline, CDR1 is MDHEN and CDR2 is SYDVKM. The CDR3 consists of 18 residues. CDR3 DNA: TGTGCCAGCAGTTTTCCCCGGGGGAGGGGGGGGATTTACACTGAAGCTTTCTTT. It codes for CASSFPRGRGGIYTEAFF.

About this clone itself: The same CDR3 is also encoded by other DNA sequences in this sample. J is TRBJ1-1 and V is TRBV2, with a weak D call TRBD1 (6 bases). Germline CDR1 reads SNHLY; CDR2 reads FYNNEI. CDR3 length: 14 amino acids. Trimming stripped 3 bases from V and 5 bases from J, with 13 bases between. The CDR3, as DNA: TGTGCCAGCAGTGAGTGGGGCAGGGGAACTGAAGCTTTCTTT. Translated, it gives CASSEWGRGTEAFF.